This TCR beta chain was found in a study of T-cell reconstitution after alpha-beta-depleted transplantation in children. Whole-study results and caveats: Reported findings indicate that, about two months after transplant, alpha-beta T cells came from several hundred expanded clones, which were derived from non-depleted graft cells.

This sample's TCRbeta library carried unique molecular identifier barcodes. One entry per CDR3 protein results from TCRdb running MiXCR on the PCR reads. The sample holds about 210,000 distinct CDR3 sequences, approximately 17% seen once. This clonotype was counted a few times. Its antigen is not known. Germline V gene data show CDR1 as LGHDT and CDR2 as YNNKEL (reference sequence). The V gene lost 4 bases and the J gene lost 9 bases, with 19 bases spanning the gap. The CDR3 is 15 amino acids. The TCR was taken from a male patient between 2 and 10 years old who had a stem cell transplant for acute lymphoblastic leukemia, so the T cells may come from the graft donor. This chain joins TRBV3-1 and TRBJ2-1; maybe TRBD1 (6 bases). Specimen: PBMCs, mostly from graft donor cells, collected 360 days after TCRalphabeta/CD19-depleted stem cell transplant. CDR3 in amino acids: CASSPIGSARGEQFF. The CDR3 DNA sequence: TGTGCCAGCAGCCCCATCGGTAGCGCCAGGGGTGAGCAGTTCTTC.